This TCR beta chain was sequenced during a study of early T cells in non-severe SARS-CoV-2 infection. About the research overall: The chains were unpaired, and the sequenced material was bulk RNA from unsorted whole blood.

The CDR3 is made up of 13 amino acids. Germline-derived CDR1 and CDR2 are SGHTA and FQGTGA. As part of library construction, unique molecular identifiers were attached to individual cDNA molecules. TCRdb analysed the 5' RACE reads with MiXCR anew, one entry per CDR3 protein. The sample shows tens of thousands of distinct CDR3 sequences, roughly 4% of them seen only once. Study findings and constraints: VDJdb-based annotation leaned toward anti-spike CD8 responses and missed private and CD4 specificities.

The sample holds one count of this clonotype. Antigen: not known. This sequence may be a read error, since a much larger clone differs from it by one base. The sequence was obtained from an adult who was a healthcare worker with PCR-confirmed SARS-CoV-2 infection or an uninfected control (not recorded which). The chain combines TRBV7-3 with TRBJ2-1; possible D gene TRBD2, 5 bases. The sequenced sample was whole blood. DNA of the CDR3: TGTGTCAGCAGCTTAGGGAGCAAGGATGAGCAGTTCTTC. It is translated as CVSSLGSKDEQFF.